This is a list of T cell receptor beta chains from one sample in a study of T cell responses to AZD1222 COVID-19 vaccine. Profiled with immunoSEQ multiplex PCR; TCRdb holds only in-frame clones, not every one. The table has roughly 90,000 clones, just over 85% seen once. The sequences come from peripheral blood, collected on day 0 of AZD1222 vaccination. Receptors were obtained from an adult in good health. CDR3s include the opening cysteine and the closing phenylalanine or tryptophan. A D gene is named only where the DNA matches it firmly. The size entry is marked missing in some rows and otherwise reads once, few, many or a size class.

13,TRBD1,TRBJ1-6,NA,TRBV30,TGTGCCTGGAAGGGACAGTATAATTCACCCCTCCACTTT,CAWKGQYNSPLHF
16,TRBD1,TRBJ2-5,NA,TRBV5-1,TGCGCCAGCAGCAGGGGGACAGGGGGCTACCAAGAGACCCAGTACTTC,CASSRGTGGYQETQYF
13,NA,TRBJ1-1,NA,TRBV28,TGTGCCAGCAGTTTAAACCCGGGAGGTGAAGCTTTCTTT,CASSLNPGGEAFF
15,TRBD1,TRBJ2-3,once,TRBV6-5,TGTGCCAGCAGCCTCATGGGACAGGGGTCCGATACGCAGTATTTT,CASSLMGQGSDTQYF
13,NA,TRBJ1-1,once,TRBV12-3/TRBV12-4,TGTGCCAGCAGACAGACACAGAACACTGAAGCTTTCTTT,CASRQTQNTEAFF
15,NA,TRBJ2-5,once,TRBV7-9,TGTGCCAGCAGCCCTACCCTGACGGAGCAAGAGACCCAGTACTTC,CASSPTLTEQETQYF
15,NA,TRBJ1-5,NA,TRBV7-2,TGTGCCAGCAGCGCACAACAGGGCGGCAATCAGCCCCAGCATTTT,CASSAQQGGNQPQHF
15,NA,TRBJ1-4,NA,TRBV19,TGTGCCAGTAGTATTATGGTGGCGACTAATGAAAAACTGTTTTTT,CASSIMVATNEKLFF
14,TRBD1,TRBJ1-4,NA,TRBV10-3,TGTGCCATCAGTGAGAAGGGGGCGGATGAAAAACTGTTTTTT,CAISEKGADEKLFF
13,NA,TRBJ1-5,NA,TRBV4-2,TGTGCCAGCAGCCAAGACAGGGTTCAGCCCCAGCATTTT,CASSQDRVQPQHF
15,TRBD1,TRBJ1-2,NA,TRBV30,TGTGCCTGGAGTCCCCCAGGGGGGGGTCGATATGGCTACACCTTC,CAWSPPGGGRYGYTF
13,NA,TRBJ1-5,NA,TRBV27,TGTGCCAGCAGTTCCTTAGCCAATCAGCCCCAGCATTTT,CASSSLANQPQHF
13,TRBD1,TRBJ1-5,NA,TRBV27,TGTGCCAGCAGGGACAGGGGCAATCAGCCCCAGCATTTT,CASRDRGNQPQHF
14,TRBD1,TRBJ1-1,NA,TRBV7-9,TGTGCCAGCAGCACGAGGACAGGGGGCACTGAAGCTTTCTTT,CASSTRTGGTEAFF
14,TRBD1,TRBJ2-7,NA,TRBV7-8,TGTGCCAGCAGGCCCGGGACAGGGGGTTACGAGCAGTACTTC,CASRPGTGGYEQYF
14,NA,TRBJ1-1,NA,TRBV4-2,TGTGCCAGCAGCCAAGAAAAGAGGGGTACTGAAGCTTTCTTT,CASSQEKRGTEAFF
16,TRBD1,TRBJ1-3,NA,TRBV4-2,TGTGCCAGCAGCCCGGCGGGACAGGGAGCAGGAAACACCATATATTTT,CASSPAGQGAGNTIYF
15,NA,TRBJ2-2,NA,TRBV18,TGTGCCAGCTCACCGGGGACGGAGAACACCGGGGAGCTGTTTTTT,CASSPGTENTGELFF
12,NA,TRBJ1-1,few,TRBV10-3,TGTGCCATCAGGGGGGGTGACACTGAAGCTTTCTTT,CAIRGGDTEAFF
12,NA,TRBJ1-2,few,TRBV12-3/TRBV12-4,TGTGCCAGCAGTCCCGATGACTATGGCTACACCTTC,CASSPDDYGYTF
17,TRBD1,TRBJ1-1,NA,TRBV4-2,TGTGCCAGCAGCCAAGGGGGTGGGAGACAGGGCGGGACTGAAGCTTTCTTT,CASSQGGGRQGGTEAFF
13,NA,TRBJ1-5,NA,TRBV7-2,TGTGCCAGCAGCTTCGATAGCAATCAGCCCCAGCATTTT,CASSFDSNQPQHF
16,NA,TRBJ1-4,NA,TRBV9,TGTGCCAGCAGCATACGGCCGGGCCTCGCTAATGAAAAACTGTTTTTT,CASSIRPGLANEKLFF
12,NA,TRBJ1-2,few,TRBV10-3,TGTGCCATCACCAGGGACAACTATGGCTACACCTTC,CAITRDNYGYTF